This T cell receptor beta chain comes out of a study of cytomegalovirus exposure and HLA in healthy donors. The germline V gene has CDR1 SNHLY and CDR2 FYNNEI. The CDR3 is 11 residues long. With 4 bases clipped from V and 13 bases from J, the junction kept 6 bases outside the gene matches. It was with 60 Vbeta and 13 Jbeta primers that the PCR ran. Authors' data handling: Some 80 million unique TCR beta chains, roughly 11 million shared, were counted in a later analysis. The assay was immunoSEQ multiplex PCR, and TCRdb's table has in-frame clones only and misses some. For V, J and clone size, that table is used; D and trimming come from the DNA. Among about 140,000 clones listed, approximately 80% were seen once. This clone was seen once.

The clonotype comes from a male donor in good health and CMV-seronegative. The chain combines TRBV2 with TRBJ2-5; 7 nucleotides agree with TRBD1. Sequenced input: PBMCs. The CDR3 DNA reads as TGTGCCAGCAGTGGGACAGGCGGTGGGTACTTC. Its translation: CASSGTGGGYF.